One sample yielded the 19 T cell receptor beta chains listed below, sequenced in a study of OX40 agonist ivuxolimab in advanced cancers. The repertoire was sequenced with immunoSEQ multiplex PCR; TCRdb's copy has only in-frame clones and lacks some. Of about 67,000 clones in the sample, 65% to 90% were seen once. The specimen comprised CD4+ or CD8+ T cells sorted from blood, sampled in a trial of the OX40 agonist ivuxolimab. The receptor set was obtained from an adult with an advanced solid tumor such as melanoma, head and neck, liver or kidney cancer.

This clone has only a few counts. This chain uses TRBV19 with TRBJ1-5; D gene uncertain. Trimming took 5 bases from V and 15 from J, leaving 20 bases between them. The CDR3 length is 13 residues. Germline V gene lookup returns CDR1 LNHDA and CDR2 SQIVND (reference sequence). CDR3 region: CASSLNREQNWHF. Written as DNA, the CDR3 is TGTGCCAGTAGTCTCAACCGGGAACAGAACTGGCATTTT.

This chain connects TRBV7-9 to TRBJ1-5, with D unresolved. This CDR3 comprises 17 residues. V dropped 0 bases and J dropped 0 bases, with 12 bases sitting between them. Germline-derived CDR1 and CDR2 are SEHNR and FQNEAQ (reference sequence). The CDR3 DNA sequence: TGTGCCAGCAGCTTAGCGGGAGACTGGTATAGCAATCAGCCCCAGCATTTT. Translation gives CASSLAGDWYSNQPQHF.

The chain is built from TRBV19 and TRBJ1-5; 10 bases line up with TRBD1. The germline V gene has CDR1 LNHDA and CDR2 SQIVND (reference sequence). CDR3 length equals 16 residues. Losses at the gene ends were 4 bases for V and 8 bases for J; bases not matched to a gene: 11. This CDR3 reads CASSTRGQGKGEPQHF. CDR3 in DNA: TGTGCCAGTAGTACCAGGGGACAGGGGAAGGGGGAGCCCCAGCATTTT.

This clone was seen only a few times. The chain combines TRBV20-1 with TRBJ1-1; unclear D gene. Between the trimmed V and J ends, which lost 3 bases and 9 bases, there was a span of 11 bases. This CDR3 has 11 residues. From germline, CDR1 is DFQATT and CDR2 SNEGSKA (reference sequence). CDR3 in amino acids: CSASIGQQAFF. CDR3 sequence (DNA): TGCAGTGCTAGTATCGGTCAGCAAGCTTTCTTT.

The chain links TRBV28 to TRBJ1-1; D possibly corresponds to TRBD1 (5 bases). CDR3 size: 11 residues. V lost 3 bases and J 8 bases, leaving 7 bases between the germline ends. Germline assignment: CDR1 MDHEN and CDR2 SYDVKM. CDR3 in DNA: TGTGCCAGCAGTTTGGGACGGGAAGCTTTCTTT. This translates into CASSLGREAFF.

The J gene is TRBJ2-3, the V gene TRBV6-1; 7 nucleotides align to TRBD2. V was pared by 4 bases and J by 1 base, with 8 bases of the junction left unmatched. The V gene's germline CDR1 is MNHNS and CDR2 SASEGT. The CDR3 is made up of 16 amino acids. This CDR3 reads CASSGMPSGGTDTQYF. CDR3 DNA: TGTGCCAGCAGTGGTATGCCGAGCGGGGGCACAGATACGCAGTATTTT.

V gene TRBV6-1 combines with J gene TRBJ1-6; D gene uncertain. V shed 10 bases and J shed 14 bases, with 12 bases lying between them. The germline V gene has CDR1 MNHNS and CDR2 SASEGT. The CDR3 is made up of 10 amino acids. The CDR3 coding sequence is TGTGCCACCCGGTCTTTAACCCTCCACTTT. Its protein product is CATRSLTLHF.

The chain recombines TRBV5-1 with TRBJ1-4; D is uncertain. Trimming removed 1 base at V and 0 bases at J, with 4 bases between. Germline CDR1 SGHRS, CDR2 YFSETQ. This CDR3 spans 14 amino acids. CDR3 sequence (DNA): TGCGCCAGCAGCTTGCTAACAACTAATGAAAAACTGTTTTTT. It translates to CASSLLTTNEKLFF.

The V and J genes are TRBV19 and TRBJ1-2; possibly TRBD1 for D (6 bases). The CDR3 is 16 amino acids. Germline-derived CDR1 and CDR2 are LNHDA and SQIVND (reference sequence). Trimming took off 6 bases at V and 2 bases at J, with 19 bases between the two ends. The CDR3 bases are TGTGCCAGTAGGATGACAAACAGGGAGACCAACTATGGCTACACCTTC. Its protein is CASRMTNRETNYGYTF.

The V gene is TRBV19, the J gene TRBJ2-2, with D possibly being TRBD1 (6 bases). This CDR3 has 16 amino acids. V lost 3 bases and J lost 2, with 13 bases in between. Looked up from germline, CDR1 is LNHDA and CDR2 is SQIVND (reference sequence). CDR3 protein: CASSMRGGSNTGELFF. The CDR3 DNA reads TGTGCCAGTAGTATGAGAGGGGGTAGCAACACCGGGGAGCTGTTTTTT.

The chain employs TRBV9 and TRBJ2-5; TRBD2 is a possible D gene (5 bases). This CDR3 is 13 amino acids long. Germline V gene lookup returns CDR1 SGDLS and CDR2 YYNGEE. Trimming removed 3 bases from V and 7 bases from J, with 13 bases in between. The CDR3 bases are TGTGCCAGCAGCGCCCCTAGCTCCGGGACCCAGTACTTC. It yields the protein CASSAPSSGTQYF.

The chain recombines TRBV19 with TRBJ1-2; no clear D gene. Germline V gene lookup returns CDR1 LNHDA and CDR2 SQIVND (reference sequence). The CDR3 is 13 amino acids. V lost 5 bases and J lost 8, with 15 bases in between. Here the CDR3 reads CASSRPEESGYTF. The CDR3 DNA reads TGTGCCAGTAGTCGCCCGGAGGAATCGGGCTACACCTTC.

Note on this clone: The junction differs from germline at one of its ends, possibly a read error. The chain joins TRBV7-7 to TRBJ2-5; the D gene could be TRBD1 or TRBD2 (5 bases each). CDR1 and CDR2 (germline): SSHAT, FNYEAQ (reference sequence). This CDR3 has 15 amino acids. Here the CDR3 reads CASRATGTRFETQYF. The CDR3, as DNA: TGTGCTAGCAGAGCCACCGGGACCAGGTTTGAGACCCAGTACTTC.

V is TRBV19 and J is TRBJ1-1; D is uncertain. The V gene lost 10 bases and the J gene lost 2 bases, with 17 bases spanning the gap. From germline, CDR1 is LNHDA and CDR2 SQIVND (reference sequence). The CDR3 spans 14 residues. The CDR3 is CATALGTTNTEAFF. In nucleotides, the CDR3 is TGTGCCACCGCCCTGGGTACCACTAACACTGAAGCTTTCTTT.

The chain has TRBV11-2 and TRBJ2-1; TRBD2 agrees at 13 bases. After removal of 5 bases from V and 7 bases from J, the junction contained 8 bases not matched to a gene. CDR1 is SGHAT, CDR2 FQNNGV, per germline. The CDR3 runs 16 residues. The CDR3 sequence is CASSKGLAGDRNEQFF. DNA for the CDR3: TGTGCCAGCAGCAAAGGACTAGCGGGGGACCGAAATGAGCAGTTCTTC.

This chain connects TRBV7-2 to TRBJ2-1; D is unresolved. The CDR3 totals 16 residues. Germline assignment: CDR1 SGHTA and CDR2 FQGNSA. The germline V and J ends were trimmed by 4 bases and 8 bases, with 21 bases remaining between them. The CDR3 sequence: CASSSPAGPLSDEQFF. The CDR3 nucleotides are TGTGCCAGCAGCTCGCCCGCTGGGCCCCTCTCGGATGAGCAGTTCTTC.

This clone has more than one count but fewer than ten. The CDR3 DNA is TGTGCCATCAGTCCCTGGGGGGGGAACGAGCAGTACTTC. The encoded protein is CAISPWGGNEQYF. The chain carries TRBV10-3 and TRBJ2-7; TRBD2 aligns across 7 bases. The germline V gene encodes CDR1 ENHRY and CDR2 SYGVKD. V was clipped by 5 bases and J by 5 bases; unmatched bases: 6. The CDR3 is 13 residues long.

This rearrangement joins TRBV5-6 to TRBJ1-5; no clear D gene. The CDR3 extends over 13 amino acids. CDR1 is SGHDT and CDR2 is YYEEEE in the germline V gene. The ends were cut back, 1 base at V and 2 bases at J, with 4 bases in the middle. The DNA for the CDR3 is TGTGCCAGCAGCTTGAGCGGCAATCAGCCCCAGCATTTT. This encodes CASSLSGNQPQHF.

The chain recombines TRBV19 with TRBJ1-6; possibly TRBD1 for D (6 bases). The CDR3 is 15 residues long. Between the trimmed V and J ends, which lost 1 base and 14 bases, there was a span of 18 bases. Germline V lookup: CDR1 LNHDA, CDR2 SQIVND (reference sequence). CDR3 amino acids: CASSIAWAGVSTLHF. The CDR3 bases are TGTGCCAGTAGTATAGCCTGGGCAGGGGTATCCACCCTCCACTTT.